These 2 T cell receptor beta chains were sequenced from one sample in a study of blood T cell repertoires in COVID-19. Libraries were prepared by immunoSEQ multiplex PCR; TCRdb keeps only in-frame clonotypes and omits some of them. The sample shows almost 250,000 clones, 75% to 90% of them seen only once. The sample taken for sequencing was PBMCs or T cells enriched from blood (not recorded which). These receptors were taken from a woman in her 30s who had recovered from COVID-19.

This chain joins TRBV3-1 (or the pseudogene TRBV3-2) and TRBJ2-7; 10 positions agree with TRBD2. The germline V gene has CDR1 LGHDT and CDR2 YNNKEL (reference sequence). V lost 7 bases, J lost 7 bases, and 7 bases stayed unmatched. The CDR3 is made up of 13 amino acids. The CDR3 DNA sequence: TGTGCCAGCAACCTAGCGGGAGCGGGGGAGCAGTACTTC. It is translated as CASNLAGAGEQYF.

The chain employs TRBV28 and TRBJ2-3, with 8 bases aligning to TRBD2. V gave up 6 bases and J gave up 5 bases; unmatched junction bases: 10. The CDR3 is 15 residues long. CDR1 and CDR2 from the germline V gene are MDHEN and SYDVKM. In nucleotides, the CDR3 is TGTGCCAGCAGATCCAAGCGGGAGTTGAGAGATACGCAGTATTTT. This codes for CASRSKRELRDTQYF.